This TCR beta chain was identified in a study of blood T cell repertoires in COVID-19. Across the study: Collection of acute and convalescent COVID-19 samples took place in the United States, Italy and Spain. PBMCs, B-cell-depleted T cells, or T cells provided the cDNA or gDNA that made up the material.

Original data processing: Nucleated cell counts were estimated from reference gene primer amplification. This table comes from immunoSEQ multiplex PCR, and its TCRdb copy is limited to in-frame clones, with some not included. The DNA gave D and trimming, while V, J and clone size come from that table. The sample has fewer than 250,000 clones, approximately 80% seen once. Germline-derived CDR1 and CDR2 are DFQATT and SNEGSKA (reference sequence). The CDR3 runs 10 residues. V lost 6 bases and J 10 bases, leaving 12 bases between the germline ends. This chain links TRBV20-1 with TRBJ1-2; the D gene is possibly TRBD1 (5 bases). Sequencing was done on a sample of peripheral blood. This clonotype originated in a woman at least 80 years old with acute or convalescent COVID-19. As DNA, the CDR3 is TGCAGTGCACCGGGGGACGTCTACACCTTC. Its protein product is CSAPGDVYTF.